This TCR beta chain was recovered during a study of T cells in Graves' hyperthyroidism and ophthalmopathy. CDR3 size: 16 residues. Germline V gives CDR1 LGHDT, CDR2 YNNKEL (reference sequence). The ends lost 4 bases at V and 5 bases at J; junction bases unmatched: 7. There are many counts of this clonotype. Regions amplified from RNA transcripts were the TCR beta CDR3 regions. With the HTBI primer set, the TCR CDR3 went through a first round of RT-PCR. TCRdb independently ran MiXCR on the multiplex PCR reads; one entry per CDR3 protein. The sample shows more than 650,000 distinct CDR3 sequences, 11% to 15% of them seen only once.

What was sequenced was blood. The receptor was derived from a woman between 18 and 29 years old with Graves' hyperthyroidism. V and J are TRBV3-1 and TRBJ2-5, with TRBD2 matching over 13 bases. The CDR3 DNA reads as TGTGCCAGCAGCCCCCGACTAGCGGGAGGTTGGGAGACCCAGTACTTC. Its translation is CASSPRLAGGWETQYF.